This TCR beta chain derives from a study of blood T cells in healthy people across ages. Findings and limits, study-wide: It was held that the diversity estimates obtained from one million T cells were underestimates. Percentage of naive T cells showed a strong correlation with TCR beta diversity.

On this clonotype: Its antigen is currently unknown.

Germline CDR1 and CDR2: SGHTA and FQGNSA. The CDR3 contains 14 residues. V was shortened by 5 bases and J by 5 bases, with 15 bases between the two germline ends. A second PCR, run for about 7 to 11 cycles, used a sample-barcoded 5' primer plus a J-beta primer mix. TCRdb reanalysed the 5' RACE reads using MiXCR and keeps one entry per CDR3 protein. The data show around 900,000 distinct CDR3 sequences, with 45% to 60% seen just once and about a fifth held by the top ten. The chain uses TRBV7-2 and TRBJ1-2; a weak D match, TRBD1 (5 bases). The specimen was blood. This TCR was recovered from a woman aged 55-70 years in good health. The CDR3 reads CASSPSRDVYGYTF. In DNA, the CDR3 is TGTGCCAGCAGCCCGTCCCGGGACGTTTATGGCTACACCTTC.